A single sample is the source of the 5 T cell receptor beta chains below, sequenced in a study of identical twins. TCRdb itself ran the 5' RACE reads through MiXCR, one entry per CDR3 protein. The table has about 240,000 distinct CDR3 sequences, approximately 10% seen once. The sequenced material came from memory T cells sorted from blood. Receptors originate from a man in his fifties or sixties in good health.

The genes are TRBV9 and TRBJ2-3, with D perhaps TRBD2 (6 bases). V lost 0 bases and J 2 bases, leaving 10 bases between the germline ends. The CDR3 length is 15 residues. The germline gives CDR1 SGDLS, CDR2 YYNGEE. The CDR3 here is CASSVAGVLTDTQYF. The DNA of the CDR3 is TGTGCCAGCAGCGTAGCGGGGGTTCTCACAGATACGCAGTATTTT.

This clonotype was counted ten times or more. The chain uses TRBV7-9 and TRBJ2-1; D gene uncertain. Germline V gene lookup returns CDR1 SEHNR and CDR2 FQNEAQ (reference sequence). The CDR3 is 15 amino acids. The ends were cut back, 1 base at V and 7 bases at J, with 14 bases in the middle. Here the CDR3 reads CASSLVNNPSNEQFF. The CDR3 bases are TGTGCCAGCAGCTTAGTTAACAACCCCTCAAATGAGCAGTTCTTC.

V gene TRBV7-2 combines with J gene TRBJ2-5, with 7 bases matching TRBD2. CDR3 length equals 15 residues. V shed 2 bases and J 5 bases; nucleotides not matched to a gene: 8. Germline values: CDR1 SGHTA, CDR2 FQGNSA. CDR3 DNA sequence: TGTGCCAGCAGCTTACGGGCTAGCGGAGGGGAGACCCAGTACTTC. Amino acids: CASSLRASGGETQYF.

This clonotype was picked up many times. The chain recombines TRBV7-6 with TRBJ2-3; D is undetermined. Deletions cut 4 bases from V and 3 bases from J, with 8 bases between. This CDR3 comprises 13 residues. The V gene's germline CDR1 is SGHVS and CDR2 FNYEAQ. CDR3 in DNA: TGTGCCAGCAGCTCACTTAAAACAGATACGCAGTATTTT. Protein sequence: CASSSLKTDTQYF. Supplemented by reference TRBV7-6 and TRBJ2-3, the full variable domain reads GAGVSQSPRYKVTKRGQDVALRCDPISGHVSLYWYRQALGQGPEFLTYFNYEAQQDKSGLPNDRFSAERPEGSISTLTIQRTEQRDSAMYRCASSSLKTDTQYFGPGTRLTVL.

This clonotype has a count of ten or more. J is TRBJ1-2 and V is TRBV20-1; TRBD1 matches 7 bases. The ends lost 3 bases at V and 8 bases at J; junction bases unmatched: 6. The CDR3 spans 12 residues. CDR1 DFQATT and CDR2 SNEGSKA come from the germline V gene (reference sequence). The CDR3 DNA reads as TGCAGTGCTAGTACAGGGGAAAGGGGCTACACCTTC. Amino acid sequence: CSASTGERGYTF.